This T cell receptor (beta chain) was captured in a study of blood T cells in healthy people across ages (dated by TCRdb to 2014 to 2015). Regarding the complete study: Template switching captured roughly one uniquely barcoded TCR beta cDNA molecule per two T cells in model experiments. Using deep sequencing normalized with unique cDNA molecular identifiers, the study measured how TCR beta repertoire diversity changes with age. The donors were divided into four age groups: young (average 16 years), middle-aged (approximately 42), aged (approximately 59) and long-lived (about 84). To avoid experimental bias, donors of different ages were randomly spread across the sequencing lanes. Two additional independent replicas of 1 million unique cDNA reads from the same blood draw were analyzed for two donors (one aged 18 to 29 and one aged 80 or older). What the research found in general, with its limitations: Because donor CMV infection status was unknown, age-related changes in expanded clonotypes were potentially confounded. Compared with the aged group, the long-lived group had more naive CD4+ T cells, fewer expanded clones and increased TCR diversity, suggesting age selection. A strong correlation was found between observed TCR beta diversity and the percentage of naive T cells measured by flow cytometry. Estimates of total diversity based on one million sequenced T cells were regarded as lower bounds and as underestimates. Conclusive comparison of naive and antigen-experienced compartments was prevented by the profiling of bulk unsorted PBMCs. Observed TCR beta diversity per million T cells fell roughly linearly with age, and a significant reduction was already apparent by age around 36.

On this clonotype: Its recognized antigen is unknown. No much larger clone is present one base from it, and per-base qualities are unavailable.

Libraries were constructed by 5' RACE. Instrument used: Illumina HiSeq 2500. A second PCR of roughly 6 to 11 cycles was run with a J-beta primer mix and a sample-barcoded 5' primer. Each TCR beta cDNA molecule received a unique molecular identifier from a template-switch 5' adaptor carrying 12 random nucleotides. At least 2.5 million CDR3-containing paired-end reads were obtained from each sample. The Mint cDNA synthesis kit, primed by a TRBC-specific oligonucleotide, was used to synthesize first-strand cDNA from all RNA. Following uracil-DNA glycosylase treatment, a first 18-cycle PCR with universal primers M1SS and BC2_uni_R was performed on all cDNA. Per the authors' processing: Normalization of each sample was performed by random selection of 1 million high-quality reads, each carrying a distinct molecular identifier. Reads sharing molecular identifiers were discarded rather than binned into consensus sequences. MiTCR, with a Q25 quality threshold and the strictest error-elimination algorithm, was used for CDR3 identification, clonotype clustering and error correction. A nonparametric unseen species model with Euler transformation was used to estimate lower-bound total TCR beta diversity. TCRdb trimmed public reads at Q25 via fastp, called clones via MiXCR and kept in-frame beta chains. CDR3 protein duplicates are merged, each entry listing the most common genes and DNA. What appears here as the V and J calls and clone size reflects TCRdb's work, not the paper's. In all, the sample holds about 1.5 million distinct CDR3 sequences, and about 42% of those were seen once. Clones ranked in the top ten supply 4% of the sample.

Donors were 39 systemically healthy Caucasian individuals from Russia aged 6 to 90 years. Each donor gave around 9 milliliters of peripheral blood, collected into EDTA-treated Vacutainer tubes. Ficoll-Paque density-gradient centrifugation was used to isolate PBMCs, with at least 6.5 million per sample. Trizol reagent was used to extract total RNA from PBMCs, with at least 5 micrograms per sample. For every donor, flow cytometry on a PBMC aliquot measured the percentage of naive CD45RAhigh/CD27high T cells. Sequencing was carried out using blood. The TCR comes from a woman under 30 in good health.

CDR3 protein: CASRPMIGEQFF. Read as DNA, the sequence is TGTGCCAGCAGGCCGATGATTGGGGAGCAGTTCTTC. The chain employs TRBV28 and TRBJ2-1; too little of a D gene remains to name it. V and J lose 6 bases and 10 bases, and a span of 13 bases separates them. CDR1 and CDR2 (MDHEN, SYDVKM) derive from the germline V gene. The CDR3 spans 12 residues, from the cysteine through the phenylalanine. Only the CDR3 region is kept as DNA, spanning 36 bases read in frame from base 1.